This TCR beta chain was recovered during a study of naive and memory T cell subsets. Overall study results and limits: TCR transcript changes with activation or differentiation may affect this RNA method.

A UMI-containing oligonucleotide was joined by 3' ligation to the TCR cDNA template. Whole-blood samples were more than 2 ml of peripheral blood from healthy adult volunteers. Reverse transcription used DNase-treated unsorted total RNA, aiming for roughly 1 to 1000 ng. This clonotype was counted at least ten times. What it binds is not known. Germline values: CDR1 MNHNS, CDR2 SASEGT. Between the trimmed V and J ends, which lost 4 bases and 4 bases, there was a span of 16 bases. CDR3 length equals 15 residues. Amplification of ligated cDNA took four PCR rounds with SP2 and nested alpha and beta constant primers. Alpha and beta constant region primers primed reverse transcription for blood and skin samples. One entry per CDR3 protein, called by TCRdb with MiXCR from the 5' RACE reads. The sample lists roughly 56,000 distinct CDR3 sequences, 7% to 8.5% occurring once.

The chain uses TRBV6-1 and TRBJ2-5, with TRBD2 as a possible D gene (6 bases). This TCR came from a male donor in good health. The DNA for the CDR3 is TGTGCCAGCAGTGCCACGGCGGGGATCGGAGAGACCCAGTACTTC. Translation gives CASSATAGIGETQYF.